These 19 T cell receptor beta chains were sequenced from one sample in a study of early T cells in non-severe SARS-CoV-2 infection. Each CDR3 protein is one row after TCRdb ran MiXCR on the 5' RACE reads. The sample lists 68,000 or so distinct CDR3 sequences, approximately 10% occurring once. The sample consisted of whole blood. These receptor sequences come from an adult who was a healthcare worker with PCR-confirmed SARS-CoV-2 infection or an uninfected control (not recorded which).

This clonotype was detected many times. The chain links TRBV10-1 to TRBJ2-7; 7 bases are shared with TRBD2. Germline V lookup: CDR1 WNHNN, CDR2 SYGVQD (reference sequence). With V trimmed by 8 bases and J by 6 bases, 10 bases remained unmatched. The CDR3 contains 13 residues. The DNA of the CDR3 is TGCGCCAGCTCCGCCGGGACTATCGCCGAGCAGTACTTC. Translation: CASSAGTIAEQYF.

This chain uses TRBV5-5 with TRBJ1-2; possibly TRBD1 for D (6 bases). The CDR3 has 14 residues. Trimming removed 4 bases at V and 4 bases at J, with 14 bases between. Germline V gene lookup returns CDR1 SGHKS and CDR2 YYEKEE (reference sequence). In DNA, the CDR3 is TGTGCCAGCAGCGTGAAGGGGGACGTCTATGGCTACACCTTC. Translation gives CASSVKGDVYGYTF.

This clonotype was seen at least ten times. This chain links TRBV2 with TRBJ1-5; 7 nucleotides agree with TRBD1. Germline-derived CDR1 and CDR2 are SNHLY and FYNNEI. The length of the CDR3 is 15 residues. The J segment lost 6 bases and the V segment lost 3 bases, leaving 8 bases of the junction unmatched. The DNA of the CDR3 is TGTGCCAGCAGTGAGACAGGGAACTGGGGTCAGCCCCAGCATTTT. This sequence encodes CASSETGNWGQPQHF. The whole variable domain, remainder taken from reference TRBV2 and TRBJ1-5, is EPEVTQTPSHQVTQMGQEVILRCVPISNHLYFYWYRQILGQKVEFLVSFYNNEISEKSEIFDDQFSVERPDGSNFTLKIRSTKLEDSAMYFCASSETGNWGQPQHFGDGTRLSIL.

This clonotype was detected a few times. V gene TRBV6-5 combines with J gene TRBJ2-7; 9 bases are a match to TRBD2. The ends lost 2 bases at V and 6 bases at J; junction bases unmatched: 11. In germline, CDR1 is MNHEY, CDR2 SVGAGI. The CDR3 is made up of 16 amino acids. The CDR3 spells CASSYLRIGGRGEQYF. Written as DNA, the CDR3 is TGTGCCAGCAGTTACCTTCGAATCGGCGGGAGGGGCGAGCAGTACTTC.

This clonotype has at least ten counts. The chain uses TRBV7-2 and TRBJ1-3; D may be TRBD1 (6 bases). Between the trimmed V and J ends, which lost 0 bases and 2 bases, there was a span of 11 bases. The CDR3 covers 16 residues. Germline assignment: CDR1 SGHTA and CDR2 FQGNSA. The CDR3 DNA sequence: TGTGCCAGCAGCTTAGCGCAAGGGACAACTGGAAACACCATATATTTT. It translates to CASSLAQGTTGNTIYF.

This clonotype was counted at least ten times. The DNA of the CDR3 is TGTGCCAGCAGTGCCGGGACACGGTACCAAGAGACCCAGTACTTC. This sequence encodes CASSAGTRYQETQYF. The chain is built from TRBV6-1 and TRBJ2-5; perhaps TRBD1 as D (6 bases). V lost 4 bases to trimming and J lost 0 bases, with 12 bases between them. The CDR3 extends over 15 amino acids. The germline CDR1 and CDR2 sequences are MNHNS and SASEGT.

This chain uses TRBV2 with TRBJ1-2; D is unresolved. The CDR3 sequence is 13 residues long. V was pared by 3 bases and J by 2 bases, with 7 bases between. The germline CDR1 and CDR2 sequences are SNHLY and FYNNEI. The CDR3 DNA follows: TGTGCCAGCAGTGAGGGCAGCAACTATGGCTACACCTTC. This codes for CASSEGSNYGYTF.

The table lists this clonotype with many counts. V gene TRBV19 combines with J gene TRBJ2-2; TRBD2 aligns across 7 bases. Germline-derived CDR1 and CDR2 are LNHDA and SQIVND (reference sequence). Trimming removed 6 bases from V and 6 bases from J; junction bases left unmatched: 10. The CDR3 spans 15 residues. The CDR3 spells CASRVQHGGAGELFF. DNA of the CDR3: TGTGCCAGTAGAGTCCAGCATGGGGGGGCCGGGGAGCTGTTTTTT.

V is TRBV7-2 and J is TRBJ2-3; a weak D match, TRBD2 (6 bases). V gave up 4 bases and J gave up 4 bases, with 12 bases separating them. This CDR3 is 14 amino acids long. Per germline, CDR1 SGHTA and CDR2 FQGNSA. The CDR3 sequence: CASSSFREPDTQYF. The CDR3, as DNA: TGTGCCAGCAGCTCCTTCCGGGAGCCAGATACGCAGTATTTT.

Many counts were recorded for this clonotype. V and J are TRBV18 and TRBJ1-1, with D unclear. The CDR3 contains 13 residues. V was clipped by 6 bases and J by 6 bases, with 14 bases between them. Germline values: CDR1 KGHSH, CDR2 LQKENI. The CDR3 DNA follows: TGTGCCAGCTCCCTGCACCGAAGGGCTGAAGCTTTCTTT. The encoded protein is CASSLHRRAEAFF.

This sequence joins TRBV11-2 and TRBJ1-1; weak D call: TRBD1 (6 bases). The CDR3 loop spans 13 amino acids. Germline V gene lookup returns CDR1 SGHAT and CDR2 FQNNGV. Trimming took 5 bases from V and 5 from J, leaving 12 bases between them. The CDR3 is CASSSTGYTEAFF. DNA for the CDR3: TGTGCCAGCAGCAGCACAGGGTATACTGAAGCTTTCTTT.

The V call is TRBV12-3 or TRBV12-4, the J call TRBJ2-7; a weak D match, TRBD1 (5 bases). V gave up 6 bases and J gave up 0 bases, with 12 bases separating them. CDR3 length: 14 residues. CDR3 sequence: CASSAQGSSYEQYF. The CDR3 coding sequence is TGTGCCAGCAGCGCTCAGGGTAGCTCCTACGAGCAGTACTTC.

This clonotype was picked up a small number of times. The J gene is TRBJ2-2, the V gene TRBV10-2; D unclear. CDR3 length equals 12 residues. Trimming took off 5 bases at V and 5 bases at J, with 6 bases between the two ends. The germline V gene encodes CDR1 WSHSY and CDR2 SAAADI. CDR3 nucleotides: TGCGCCAGCAGTCACCAGACCGGGGAGCTGTTTTTT. The encoded protein is CASSHQTGELFF.

Many counts were recorded for this clonotype. The V gene is TRBV28, the J gene TRBJ2-5; D is undetermined. The ends were cut back, 5 bases at V and 2 bases at J, with 9 bases in the middle. Germline assignment: CDR1 MDHEN and CDR2 SYDVKM. The length of the CDR3 is 13 residues. The CDR3 protein is CASSPLEQETQYF. The CDR3 DNA is TGTGCCAGCAGTCCACTGGAGCAAGAGACCCAGTACTTC.

This clonotype was seen more than once but under ten times. The rearrangement joins TRBV18 to TRBJ2-3, with 8 bases aligning to TRBD2. Germline-derived CDR1 and CDR2 are KGHSH and LQKENI. With 1 base clipped from V and 3 bases from J, the junction kept 6 bases outside the gene matches. This CDR3 comprises 16 residues. In DNA form, the CDR3 reads TGTGCCAGCTCACCACGAAGCGGGAGTGGGACAGATACGCAGTATTTT. This encodes CASSPRSGSGTDTQYF.

This clonotype was observed a handful of times. V gene TRBV9 combines with J gene TRBJ1-1; no definite D call. Trimming pared 4 bases from V and 4 bases from J, leaving 8 bases between. CDR1 and CDR2 (germline): SGDLS, YYNGEE. This CDR3 region has 12 residues. CDR3 nucleotide sequence: TGTGCCAGCAGCTCGCCGGGCACTGAAGCTTTCTTT. This translates into CASSSPGTEAFF.

This chain uses TRBV2 with TRBJ2-2; 7 bases are shared with TRBD2. J was trimmed by 0 bases and V by 8 bases; bases with no gene match: 6. This CDR3 region has 15 residues. Germline CDR1 reads SNHLY; CDR2 reads FYNNEI. The CDR3 DNA sequence: TGTGCCAGCTCAGAGGGGACTACGAACACCGGGGAGCTGTTTTTT. Amino acid sequence: CASSEGTTNTGELFF.

Regarding this clonotype: One junction end disagrees with the germline gene, perhaps due to a read error. V gene TRBV12-3 or TRBV12-4 combines with J gene TRBJ2-5; D is perhaps TRBD1 (6 bases). The CDR3 sequence is 13 residues long. This chain's CDR3 is CASSLGQGHHLLF. In DNA, the CDR3 is TGTGCCAGCAGTTTAGGGCAGGGGCACCACCTACTTTTC.

This clonotype was observed a few times. One end of the junction varies from germline; a read error may be responsible. The chain is built from TRBV30 and TRBJ2-1; 13 bases map to TRBD2. In germline, CDR1 is GTSNPN, CDR2 SVGIG (reference sequence). The CDR3 loop spans 12 amino acids. The CDR3 coding sequence is TGTGCCTGGACCTCGGGACTAGCGGGACTCGTATTC. This gives the protein CAWTSGLAGLVF.